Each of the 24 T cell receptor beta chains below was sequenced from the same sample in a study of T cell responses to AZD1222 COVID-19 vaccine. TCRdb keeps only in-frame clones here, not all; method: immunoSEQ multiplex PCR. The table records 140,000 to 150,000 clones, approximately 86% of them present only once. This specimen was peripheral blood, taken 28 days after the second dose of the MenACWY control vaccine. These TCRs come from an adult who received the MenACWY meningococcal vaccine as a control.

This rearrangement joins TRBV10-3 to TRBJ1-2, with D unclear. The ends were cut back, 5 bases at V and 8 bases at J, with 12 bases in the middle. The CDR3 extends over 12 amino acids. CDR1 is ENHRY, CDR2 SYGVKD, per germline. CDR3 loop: CAISSGGRGYTF. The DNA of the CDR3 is TGTGCCATCAGTTCGGGAGGTCGCGGCTACACCTTC.

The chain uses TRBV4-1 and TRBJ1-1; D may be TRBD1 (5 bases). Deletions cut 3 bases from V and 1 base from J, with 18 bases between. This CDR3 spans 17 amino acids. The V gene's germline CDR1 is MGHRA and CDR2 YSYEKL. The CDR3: CASSQGPVYRKNTEAFF. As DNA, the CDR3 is TGCGCCAGCAGCCAGGGGCCGGTTTACCGAAAGAACACTGAAGCTTTCTTT.

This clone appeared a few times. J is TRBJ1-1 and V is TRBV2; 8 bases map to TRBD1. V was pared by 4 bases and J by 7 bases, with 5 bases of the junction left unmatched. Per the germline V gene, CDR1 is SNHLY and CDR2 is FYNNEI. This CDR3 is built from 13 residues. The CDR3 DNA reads TGTGCCAGCAGTGCAGACAGGGGTGATGAAGCTTTCTTT. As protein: CASSADRGDEAFF.

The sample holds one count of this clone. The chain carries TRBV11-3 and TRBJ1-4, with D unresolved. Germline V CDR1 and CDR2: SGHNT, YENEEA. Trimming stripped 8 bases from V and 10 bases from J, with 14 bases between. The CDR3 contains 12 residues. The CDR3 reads CASSPTAGKLFF. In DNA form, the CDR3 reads TGTGCCAGCTCCCCCACGGCCGGAAAACTGTTTTTT.

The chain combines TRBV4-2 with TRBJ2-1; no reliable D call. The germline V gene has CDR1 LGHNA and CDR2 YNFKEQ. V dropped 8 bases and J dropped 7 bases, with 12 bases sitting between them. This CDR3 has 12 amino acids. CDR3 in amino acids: CASGTETNEQFF. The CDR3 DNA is TGTGCCAGCGGCACAGAGACAAATGAGCAGTTCTTC.

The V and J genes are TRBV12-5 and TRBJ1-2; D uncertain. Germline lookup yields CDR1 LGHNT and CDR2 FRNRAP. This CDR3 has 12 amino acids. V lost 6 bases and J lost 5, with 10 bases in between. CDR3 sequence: CASGGSGYGYTF. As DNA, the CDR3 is TGTGCTAGTGGCGGAAGTGGATATGGCTACACCTTC.

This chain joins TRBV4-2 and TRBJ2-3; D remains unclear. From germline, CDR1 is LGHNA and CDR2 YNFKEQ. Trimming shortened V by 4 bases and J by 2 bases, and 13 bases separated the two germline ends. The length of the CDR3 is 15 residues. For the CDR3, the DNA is TGTGCCAGCAGCCGAAGCAGCGTAGACACAGATACGCAGTATTTT. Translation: CASSRSSVDTDTQYF.

The CDR3 sequence is CASSQRGPYGYTF. DNA of the CDR3: TGCGCCAGCAGCCAAAGAGGGCCCTATGGCTACACCTTC. This chain connects TRBV4-3 to TRBJ1-2; no reliable D call. From germline, CDR1 is LGHNA and CDR2 YSLEER. Trimming pared 2 bases from V and 4 bases from J, leaving 8 bases between. The CDR3 extends over 13 amino acids.

CDR3 in DNA: TGTGCCAGCAGCTTGGTGGGGGCCTACGAGCAGTACTTC. It specifies CASSLVGAYEQYF. The J gene is TRBJ2-7, the V gene TRBV7-2; either TRBD1 or TRBD2 may fit D (5 bases each). Deletions cut 3 bases from V and 2 bases from J, with 8 bases between. This CDR3 spans 13 amino acids. Germline V CDR1 and CDR2: SGHTA, FQGNSA.

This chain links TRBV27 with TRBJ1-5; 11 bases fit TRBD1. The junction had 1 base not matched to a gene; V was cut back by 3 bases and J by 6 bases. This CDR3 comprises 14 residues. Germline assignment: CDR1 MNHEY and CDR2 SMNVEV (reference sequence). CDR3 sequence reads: CASSFGTGGQPQHF. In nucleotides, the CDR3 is TGTGCCAGCAGTTTTGGGACAGGGGGTCAGCCCCAGCATTTT.

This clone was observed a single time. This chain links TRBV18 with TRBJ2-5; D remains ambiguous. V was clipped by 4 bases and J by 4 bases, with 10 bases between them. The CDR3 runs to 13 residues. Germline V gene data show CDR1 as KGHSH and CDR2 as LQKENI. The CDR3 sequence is CASSLTWGETQYF. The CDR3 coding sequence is TGTGCCAGCTCACTCACGTGGGGAGAGACCCAGTACTTC.

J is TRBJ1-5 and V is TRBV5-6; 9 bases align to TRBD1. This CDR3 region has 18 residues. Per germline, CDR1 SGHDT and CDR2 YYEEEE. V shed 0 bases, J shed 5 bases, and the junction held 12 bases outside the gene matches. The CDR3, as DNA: TGTGCCAGCAGCTTGGTCACCGGGACAGGGTTCCCGGATCAGCCCCAGCATTTT. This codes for CASSLVTGTGFPDQPQHF.

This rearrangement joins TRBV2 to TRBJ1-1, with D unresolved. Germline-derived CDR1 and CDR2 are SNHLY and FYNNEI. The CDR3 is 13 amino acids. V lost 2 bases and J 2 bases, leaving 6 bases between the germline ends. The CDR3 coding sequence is TGTGCCAGCAGTGAATCGGGAAACACTGAAGCTTTCTTT. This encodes CASSESGNTEAFF.

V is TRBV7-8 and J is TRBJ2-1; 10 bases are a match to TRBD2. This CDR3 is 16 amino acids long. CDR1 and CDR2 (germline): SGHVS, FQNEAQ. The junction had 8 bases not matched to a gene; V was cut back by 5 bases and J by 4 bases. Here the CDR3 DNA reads TGTGCCAGCAGCCGGACCCTAGCGGGGGCATACAATGAGCAGTTCTTC. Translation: CASSRTLAGAYNEQFF.

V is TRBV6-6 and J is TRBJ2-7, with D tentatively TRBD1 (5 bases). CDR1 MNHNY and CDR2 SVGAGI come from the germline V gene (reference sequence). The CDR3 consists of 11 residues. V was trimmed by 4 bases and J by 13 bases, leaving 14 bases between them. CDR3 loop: CASSWAGIDYF. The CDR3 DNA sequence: TGTGCCAGCAGTTGGGCAGGGATCGATTACTTC.

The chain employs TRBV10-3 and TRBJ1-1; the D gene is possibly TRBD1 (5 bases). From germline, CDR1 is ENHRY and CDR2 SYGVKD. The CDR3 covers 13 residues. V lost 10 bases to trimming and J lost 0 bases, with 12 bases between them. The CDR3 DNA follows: TGTGCCAGCAGGGTTGGGATGAACACTGAAGCTTTCTTT. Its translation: CASRVGMNTEAFF.

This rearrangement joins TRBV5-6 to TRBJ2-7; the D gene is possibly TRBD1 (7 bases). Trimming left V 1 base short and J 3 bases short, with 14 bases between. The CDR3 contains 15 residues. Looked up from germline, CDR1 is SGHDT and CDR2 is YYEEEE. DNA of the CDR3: TGTGCCAGCAGCTTGTTTGGGACAGCGGGCTACGAGCAGTACTTC. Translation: CASSLFGTAGYEQYF.

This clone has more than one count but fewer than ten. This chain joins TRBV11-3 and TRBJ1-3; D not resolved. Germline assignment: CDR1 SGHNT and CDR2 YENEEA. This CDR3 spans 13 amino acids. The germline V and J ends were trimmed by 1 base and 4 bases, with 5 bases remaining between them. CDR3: CASSLAEGNTIYF. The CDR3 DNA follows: TGTGCCAGCAGCTTAGCCGAGGGAAACACCATATATTTT.

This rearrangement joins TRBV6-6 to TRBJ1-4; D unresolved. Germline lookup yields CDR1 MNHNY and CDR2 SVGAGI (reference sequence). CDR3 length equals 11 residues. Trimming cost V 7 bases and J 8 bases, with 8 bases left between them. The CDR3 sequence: CASTGREKLFF. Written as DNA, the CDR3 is TGTGCCAGCACGGGCAGAGAAAAACTGTTTTTT.

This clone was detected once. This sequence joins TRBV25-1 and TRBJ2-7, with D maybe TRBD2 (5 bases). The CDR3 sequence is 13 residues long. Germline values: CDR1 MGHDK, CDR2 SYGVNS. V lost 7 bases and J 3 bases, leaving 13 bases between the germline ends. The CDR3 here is CASKGLVDYEQYF. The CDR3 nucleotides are TGTGCCAGCAAAGGACTCGTTGACTACGAGCAGTACTTC.

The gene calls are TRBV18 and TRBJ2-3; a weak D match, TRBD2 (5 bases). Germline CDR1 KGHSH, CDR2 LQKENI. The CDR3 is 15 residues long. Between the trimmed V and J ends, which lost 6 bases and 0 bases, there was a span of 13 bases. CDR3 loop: CASSSRSGSTDTQYF. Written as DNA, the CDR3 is TGTGCCAGCTCTTCACGGTCGGGGAGCACAGATACGCAGTATTTT.

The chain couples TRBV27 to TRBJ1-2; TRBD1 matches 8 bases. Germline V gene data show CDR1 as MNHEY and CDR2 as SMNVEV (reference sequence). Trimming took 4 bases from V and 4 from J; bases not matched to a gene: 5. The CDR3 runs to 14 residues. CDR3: CASSWSGGVYGYTF. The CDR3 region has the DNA TGTGCCAGCAGTTGGTCAGGGGGCGTCTATGGCTACACCTTC.

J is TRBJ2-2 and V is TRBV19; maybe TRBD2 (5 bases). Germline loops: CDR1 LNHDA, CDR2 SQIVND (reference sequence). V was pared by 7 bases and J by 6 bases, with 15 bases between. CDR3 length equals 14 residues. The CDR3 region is CASKPGVAAGELFF. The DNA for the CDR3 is TGTGCCAGTAAACCCGGGGTTGCGGCCGGGGAGCTGTTTTTT.

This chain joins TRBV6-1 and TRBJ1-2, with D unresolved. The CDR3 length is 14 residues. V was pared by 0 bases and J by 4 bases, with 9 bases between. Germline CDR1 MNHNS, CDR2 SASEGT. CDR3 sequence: CASSEARRVYGYTF. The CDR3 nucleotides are TGTGCCAGCAGTGAAGCCAGACGAGTCTATGGCTACACCTTC.